The 25 T cell receptor beta chains given below trace back to one sample, sequenced in a study of beta chain features in type 1 diabetes. TCRB transcripts that were expressed got sequenced, as all of the isolated RNA had been reverse transcribed. The assay was immunoSEQ multiplex PCR, and TCRdb's table has in-frame clones only and misses some. The sample yields 900,000 or so clones, 17% seen once. The sample consisted of naive CD4+ T cells from blood. The receptors come from a woman in her late teens or twenties in good health.

There are a few counts of this clone. V and J are TRBV7-9 and TRBJ1-5; 7 bases line up with TRBD1. Trimming took 1 base from V and 0 from J; bases not matched to a gene: 0. Germline V CDR1 and CDR2: SEHNR, FQNEAQ (reference sequence). The CDR3 consists of 15 residues. CDR3 coding DNA: TGTGCCAGCAGCTTAGGACAGGGTAGCAATCAGCCCCAGCATTTT. Its protein is CASSLGQGSNQPQHF.

A remark on this clone: Other DNA variants within this sample encode the same CDR3. This chain links TRBV5-1 with TRBJ2-2, with D uncertain. With 3 bases removed from V and 3 bases from J, the gap between germline ends came to 9 bases. The CDR3 has 14 residues. Germline lookup yields CDR1 SGHRS and CDR2 YFSETQ. CDR3 sequence (DNA): TGCGCCAGCAGCTGGCTGGGTGACACCGGGGAGCTGTTTTTT. The encoded protein is CASSWLGDTGELFF.

J is TRBJ2-3 and V is TRBV28; D unresolved. Germline CDR1 is MDHEN and CDR2 is SYDVKM. CDR3 length equals 14 residues. Trimming pared 5 bases from V and 2 bases from J, leaving 11 bases between. The DNA of the CDR3 is TGTGCCAGCAGTGTACGCCGGCACACAGATACGCAGTATTTT. Translated: CASSVRRHTDTQYF.

This rearrangement joins TRBV11-2 to TRBJ2-3; TRBD2 aligns across 8 bases. This CDR3 comprises 18 residues. V trimming: 5 bases; J trimming: 8 bases; junction bases outside the gene matches: 21. Germline CDR1 SGHAT, CDR2 FQNNGV. CDR3 region: CASSEAGGPIPNQGTQYF. The CDR3 DNA sequence: TGTGCCAGCAGCGAGGCGGGAGGCCCAATACCCAACCAGGGTACGCAGTATTTT.

V usage is TRBV6-6 and J usage is TRBJ2-5; TRBD1 agrees at 8 bases. The CDR3 is 15 amino acids. Per germline, CDR1 MNHNY and CDR2 SVGAGI (reference sequence). V dropped 6 bases and J dropped 1; count of bases not matched to a gene: 7. This CDR3 reads CASRTGTGPQETQYF. The CDR3 DNA reads TGTGCCAGCAGAACCGGGACAGGACCCCAAGAGACCCAGTACTTC.

This clone was found a few times. The chain employs TRBV6-6 and TRBJ1-1; 9 nucleotides align to TRBD1. After removal of 6 bases from V and 1 base from J, the junction contained 9 bases not matched to a gene. The CDR3 consists of 16 residues. Germline V gene lookup returns CDR1 MNHNY and CDR2 SVGAGI (reference sequence). Here the CDR3 reads CASSSPGQGWNTEAFF. As DNA, the CDR3 is TGTGCCAGCAGCAGTCCGGGACAGGGATGGAACACTGAAGCTTTCTTT.

The chain links TRBV6-4 to TRBJ2-1; 10 bases fit TRBD2. This CDR3 region has 12 residues. Germline CDR1 reads MRHNA; CDR2 reads SNTAGT. Trimming removed 5 bases from V and 13 bases from J; junction bases left unmatched: 5. This CDR3 is CASSSGTSAQFF. CDR3 coding DNA: TGTGCCAGCAGTTCCGGGACTAGCGCTCAGTTCTTC.

This rearrangement joins TRBV5-1 to TRBJ2-7, with 10 nucleotides matching TRBD2. V lost 5 bases and J lost 2; bases outside the gene matches: 10. Germline V lookup: CDR1 SGHRS, CDR2 YFSETQ. The CDR3 is 16 amino acids. This CDR3 is CASSINGLADTYEQYF. CDR3 nucleotides: TGCGCCAGCAGTATAAATGGACTAGCGGACACCTACGAGCAGTACTTC.

This chain connects TRBV5-1 to TRBJ2-7; 14 bases line up with TRBD2. Germline lookup yields CDR1 SGHRS and CDR2 YFSETQ. The trim removed 4 bases at V and 2 bases at J, leaving 8 bases unmatched. CDR3 size: 17 residues. The DNA of the CDR3 is TGCGCCAGCAGCACTAGACTAGCGGGAGGGAGTCCCTACGAGCAGTACTTC. It translates to CASSTRLAGGSPYEQYF.

This clone appeared a few times. This chain connects TRBV11-2 to TRBJ2-1; possibly TRBD1 for D (6 bases). V was trimmed by 7 bases and J by 1 base, leaving 14 bases between them. Germline-derived CDR1 and CDR2 are SGHAT and FQNNGV. This CDR3 is built from 15 residues. Written as DNA, the CDR3 is TGTGCCAGCAACCAGGGTCAGGGGTCCTACAATGAGCAGTTCTTC. Translating gives CASNQGQGSYNEQFF.

The gene calls are TRBV6-1 and TRBJ2-5; D may be TRBD1 or TRBD2 (6 bases each). This CDR3 comprises 13 residues. V was trimmed by 5 bases and J by 5 bases, leaving 12 bases between them. The germline V gene has CDR1 MNHNS and CDR2 SASEGT. The CDR3 is CASSRQEGETQYF. DNA of the CDR3: TGTGCCAGCAGTCGACAGGAGGGGGAGACCCAGTACTTC.

V usage is TRBV7-6 and J usage is TRBJ2-3; 9 nucleotides agree with TRBD2. The CDR3 is made up of 15 amino acids. The V segment lost 2 bases and the J segment 7 bases; nucleotides outside the gene matches: 7. Germline assignment: CDR1 SGHVS and CDR2 FNYEAQ. CDR3 residues: CASSLTAGLANTQYF. Here the CDR3 DNA reads TGTGCCAGCAGCTTAACGGCGGGACTAGCAAATACGCAGTATTTT. Together with reference TRBV7-6 and TRBJ2-3, the CDR3 gives the full variable domain: GAGVSQSPRYKVTKRGQDVALRCDPISGHVSLYWYRQALGQGPEFLTYFNYEAQQDKSGLPNDRFSAERPEGSISTLTIQRTEQRDSAMYRCASSLTAGLANTQYFGPGTRLTVL.

The chain combines TRBV6-6 with TRBJ2-2; possible D gene TRBD2, 7 bases. Germline loops: CDR1 MNHNY, CDR2 SVGAGI (reference sequence). This CDR3 has 12 residues. Trimming stripped 11 bases from V and 4 bases from J, with 11 bases between. The DNA of the CDR3 is TGTGCCGTGGGAGGGGGCACCGGGGAGCTGTTTTTT. As protein: CAVGGGTGELFF.

The genes are TRBV7-9 and TRBJ2-7; 13 nucleotides match TRBD2. Trimming at V came to 6 bases and at J to 3 bases, leaving 8 bases not matched to a gene. This CDR3 region has 16 residues. Germline values: CDR1 SEHNR, CDR2 FQNEAQ (reference sequence). CDR3 amino acids: CASSLSRTSGSYEQYF. Here the CDR3 DNA reads TGTGCCAGCAGTCTTTCGAGGACTAGCGGGAGCTACGAGCAGTACTTC.

In this sample, this clone turned up a few times. The chain is built from TRBV6-5 and TRBJ2-2; D is undetermined. CDR1 is MNHEY, CDR2 SVGAGI, per germline. Trimming cost V 3 bases and J 6 bases, with 11 bases left between them. The CDR3 runs 14 residues. The CDR3 bases are TGTGCCAGCAGTTATAGGCCGGAAGCCGGGGAGCTGTTTTTT. Its protein product is CASSYRPEAGELFF.

The chain recombines TRBV9 with TRBJ2-1, with 9 bases that match TRBD2. CDR3 size: 15 residues. Germline lookup yields CDR1 SGDLS and CDR2 YYNGEE. V lost 6 bases and J lost 6; bases outside the gene matches: 10. This CDR3 reads CASNFGGRALNEQFF. Written as DNA, the CDR3 is TGTGCCAGCAATTTCGGCGGGAGGGCGCTCAATGAGCAGTTCTTC.

This chain uses TRBV9 with TRBJ1-3; TRBD1 is a possible D gene (5 bases). The CDR3 runs 16 residues. In germline, CDR1 is SGDLS, CDR2 YYNGEE. V gave up 2 bases and J gave up 2 bases, with 14 bases separating them. The CDR3 DNA reads TGTGCCAGCAGCGTCTCCGGACATCTTGCTGGAAACACCATATATTTT. Translation: CASSVSGHLAGNTIYF.

This clone came up a few times. Other DNA sequences in the sample encode the same CDR3. The gene calls are TRBV7-9 and TRBJ2-7; unclear D gene. This CDR3 contains 14 residues. Germline lookup yields CDR1 SEHNR and CDR2 FQNEAQ (reference sequence). V dropped 0 bases and J dropped 2 bases, with 8 bases sitting between them. CDR3 DNA: TGTGCCAGCAGCTTAGCGGGAACCACCTACGAGCAGTACTTC. It codes for CASSLAGTTYEQYF.

This clone was counted a few times. The genes are TRBV7-3 and TRBJ2-7; D perhaps matches TRBD2 (6 bases). Trimming cost V 5 bases and J 6 bases, with 14 bases left between them. The CDR3 is made up of 13 amino acids. Germline CDR1 is SGHTA and CDR2 is FQGTGA. This chain's CDR3 is CASSRGAGTEQYF. As DNA, the CDR3 is TGTGCCAGCAGCCGCGGGGCAGGGACCGAGCAGTACTTC. Variable domain in full (rest from reference TRBV7-3 and TRBJ2-7): GAGVSQTPSNKVTEKGKYVELRCDPISGHTALYWYRQSLGQGPEFLIYFQGTGAADDSGLPNDRFFAVRPEGSVSTLKIQRTERGDSAVYLCASSRGAGTEQYFGPGTRLTVT.

This chain connects TRBV14 to TRBJ2-3; TRBD2 matches at 7 bases. Looked up from germline, CDR1 is SGHDN and CDR2 is FVKESK. The junction had 8 bases not matched to a gene; V was cut back by 1 base and J by 10 bases. The CDR3 contains 14 residues. The CDR3 bases are TGTGCCAGCAGCCAAGTGGGAGGGGTGCTCCCGCAGTATTTT. It codes for CASSQVGGVLPQYF.

This clone was picked up one time. The chain has TRBV7-8 and TRBJ2-7, with a weak D call TRBD1 (5 bases). The V and J ends lost 2 bases and 6 bases respectively, with 11 bases between them. This CDR3 spans 13 amino acids. Germline V CDR1 and CDR2: SGHVS, FQNEAQ. CDR3: CASSLIPRAEQYF. CDR3 nucleotides: TGTGCCAGCAGCTTAATACCCAGGGCCGAGCAGTACTTC.

The chain carries TRBV18 and TRBJ2-3; 7 positions match TRBD2. Germline CDR1 KGHSH, CDR2 LQKENI. After removal of 0 bases from V and 1 base from J, the junction contained 4 bases not matched to a gene. This CDR3 has 16 residues. The chain's CDR3 is CASSPPGLGGTDTQYF. CDR3 nucleotide sequence: TGTGCCAGCTCACCACCTGGACTAGGAGGCACAGATACGCAGTATTTT.

This clone was seen a few times. The V call is TRBV9, the J call TRBJ2-3; 13 bases are a match to TRBD2. Trimming at V came to 6 bases and at J to 4 bases, leaving 8 bases not matched to a gene. This CDR3 comprises 16 residues. Germline assignment: CDR1 SGDLS and CDR2 YYNGEE. DNA of the CDR3: TGTGCCAGCACGGGACCGGGGACTAGCGGGGCAGATACGCAGTATTTT. It translates to CASTGPGTSGADTQYF.

This clone occurred a few times. The rearrangement joins TRBV2 to TRBJ2-7; D is unclear. Germline V gives CDR1 SNHLY, CDR2 FYNNEI. The V end was cut by 6 bases, the J end by 4 bases, with 19 bases between. The CDR3 consists of 15 residues. CDR3 DNA sequence: TGTGCCAGCAGACTACGGATAATCCAGGCGTACGAGCAGTACTTC. Translation gives CASRLRIIQAYEQYF.

This clone was observed a few times. The J gene is TRBJ1-5, the V gene TRBV6-6, with a possible D match to TRBD1 (5 bases). The length of the CDR3 is 15 residues. V lost 2 bases, J lost 2 bases, and 10 bases lay in between. Germline V CDR1 and CDR2: MNHNY, SVGAGI (reference sequence). CDR3 sequence reads: CASSYGGAGNQPQHF. As DNA, the CDR3 is TGTGCCAGCAGTTACGGTGGGGCTGGCAATCAGCCCCAGCATTTT.